Listed below are T cell receptor beta chains from one sample, sequenced in a study of T cell responses to AZD1222 COVID-19 vaccine. Assay used: immunoSEQ multiplex PCR; TCRdb lists only in-frame clones, some missing. The repertoire holds about 90,000 clones, with roughly 88% as singletons. The sequencing used peripheral blood, collected on day 0 of AZD1222 vaccination. The receptors shown here come from an adult in good health. CDR3s include the opening cysteine and the closing phenylalanine or tryptophan.

v_gene: TRBV19; CDR3aa: CASRTDSLYGYTF
v_gene: TRBV7-6; CDR3aa: CASSLGGFGQTDF
v_gene: TRBV14; CDR3aa: CASSLGPGTEDSPLHF
v_gene: TRBV29-1; CDR3aa: CSVWGGTESYEQYF
v_gene: TRBV3-1/TRBV3-2; CDR3aa: CASSQRGTGGTTGELFF
v_gene: TRBV6-5; CDR3aa: CASNPAWGADTEAFF
v_gene: TRBV19; CDR3aa: CASSEETGVAKAFF
v_gene: TRBV4-1; CDR3aa: CASSQGAGARYTGELFF
v_gene: TRBV24-1; CDR3aa: CATSVRTGPPTNEKLFF
v_gene: TRBV12-3/TRBV12-4; CDR3aa: CASSWTGETQYF
v_gene: TRBV6-5; CDR3aa: CASSWRQGAGNTEAFF
v_gene: TRBV3-1/TRBV3-2; CDR3aa: CASSHPRTGLPYEQYF
v_gene: TRBV28; CDR3aa: CASSSQGVFNTEAFF
v_gene: TRBV5-5; CDR3aa: CASNTVQGYNSPLHF
v_gene: TRBV7-9; CDR3aa: CASSLDRGQETQYF
v_gene: TRBV27; CDR3aa: CASSLLHQLGPYEQYF
v_gene: TRBV14; CDR3aa: CASSQERTGGTAFF
v_gene: TRBV28; CDR3aa: CASSLAGQGYGYTF
v_gene: TRBV12-3/TRBV12-4; CDR3aa: CASSFGQGYTF
v_gene: TRBV3-1/TRBV3-2; CDR3aa: CASSRDLSSGNTIYF
v_gene: TRBV15; CDR3aa: CATSRDRAGGAGIDYGYTF
v_gene: TRBV28; CDR3aa: CASRKQNRDHYTF
v_gene: TRBV9; CDR3aa: CASSVGQYYEQYF
v_gene: TRBV2; CDR3aa: CASPKREQLDTEAFF
v_gene: TRBV6-4; CDR3aa: CASRLEQGTGELFF
v_gene: TRBV11-1; CDR3aa: CASSLGDRRDTEAFF
v_gene: TRBV15; CDR3aa: CATSRDPMSRDEQYF